The clone carrying this TCR beta chain was observed at least ten times. What it binds is not known. Library preparation (for TCRbeta) was performed with unique molecular identifiers. TCRdb ran MiXCR on the PCR reads and lists one entry per CDR3 protein. The table lists roughly 160,000 distinct CDR3 sequences, 8.5% to 14% of them singletons. These data originate in a study of T-cell reconstitution after alpha-beta-depleted transplantation in children. Study-wide results and limits: Several hundred expanded graft clones reportedly were the source of alpha-beta T cells about two months after transplant. Surviving recipient T cells and thymic progenitors underlay high day-60 TCRbeta diversity in some patients.

CDR1 and CDR2 from the germline V gene are MNHNS and SASEGT. CDR3 length equals 15 residues. The V gene end was trimmed by 5 bases and the J gene end by 9 bases; junction bases not matched to a gene: 10. The chain is built from TRBV6-1 and TRBJ2-1, with 10 bases that match TRBD2. This specimen was PBMCs, taken before TCRalphabeta/CD19-depleted stem cell transplant. This receptor was obtained from a boy aged 2 to 10 with acute myeloid leukemia, due to receive a stem cell transplant. CDR3 DNA sequence: TGTGCCAGCAGTAAGCTAGCGGGGGTGGATGGTGAGCAGTTCTTC. Translating gives CASSKLAGVDGEQFF.